What follows describes a single T cell receptor (beta chain). This entry belongs to a study of beta chain features in type 1 diabetes. The CDR3 extends over 12 amino acids. The germline V gene has CDR1 SGHDT and CDR2 YYEEEE. Reverse transcription of all isolated RNA meant that expressed TCRB transcripts were sequenced. Some clones are missing from TCRdb's copy, which holds only in-frame ones; the method was immunoSEQ multiplex PCR. Among 130,000 to 150,000 clones listed, roughly 50% were seen once. The chain recombines TRBV5-6 with TRBJ2-5; D perhaps matches TRBD2 (6 bases). The better agreement between TRBJ2-7 and the DNA end casts doubt on the J call. The TCR originated in a young man in good health. The sequenced sample was Tregs from blood. The CDR3 region has the DNA TGTGCCAGCGGCACCGGAGGGTACGAGCAGTACTTC. This codes for CASGTGGYEQYF.